Included here is one TCR beta chain sequence, with context. These data are taken from a study of T cells expressing NK-cell markers. Reprocessing the 5' RACE reads, TCRdb reports a single entry for every CDR3 protein and omits DNA. The repertoire table contains over 350,000 distinct CDR3 sequences. Per the germline V gene, CDR1 is SQVTM and CDR2 is ANQGSEA. This CDR3 region has 15 residues. This TCR was recovered from a woman in her fifties or sixties in good health. The chain is built from TRBV29-1 and TRBJ2-2; TCRdb picks TRBD2, but there is no DNA to check that call. Specimen: blood T cells: a sorted CD56 or NKG2C T cell subset, CD4+ or CD8+ T cells, or bulk PBMC T cells (not recorded which). The CDR3 sequence: CSVGSRRSNTGELFF.